The 9 T cell receptor beta chains presented below share a single source sample, sequenced in a study of T cells in localized non-small cell lung cancer. Clones were sequenced by immunoSEQ multiplex PCR, and TCRdb holds only the in-frame ones, with some missing. The sample includes some 40,000 clones, around 94% seen only once; the top ten take about 6.6%. The material sequenced was peripheral blood, taken before any cancer treatment. The receptor set was obtained from a female donor at least 60 years old with stage I lung adenocarcinoma.

The rearrangement joins TRBV7-9 to TRBJ1-3; TRBD1 might be the D (5 bases). V lost 5 bases to trimming and J lost 0 bases, with 11 bases between them. Germline V gene sequence: CDR1 SEHNR, CDR2 FQNEAQ (reference sequence). This CDR3 spans 15 amino acids. The CDR3 protein is CASSPDRASGNTIYF. DNA for the CDR3: TGTGCCAGCAGCCCCGACAGAGCCTCTGGAAACACCATATATTTT. Full variable domain (remainder filled in from reference TRBV7-9 and TRBJ1-3): DTGVSQNPRHKITKRGQNVTFRCDPISEHNRLYWYRQTLGQGPEFLTYFQNEAQLEKSRLLSDRFSAERPKGSFSTLEIQRTEQGDSAMYLCASSPDRASGNTIYFGEGSWLTVV.

The genes are TRBV19 and TRBJ1-5; maybe TRBD1 (5 bases). The germline V gene has CDR1 LNHDA and CDR2 SQIVND (reference sequence). The CDR3 has 16 residues. With 1 base removed from V and 2 bases from J, the gap between germline ends came to 12 bases. The DNA of the CDR3 is TGTGCCAGTAGTATAGGCTCAGCGGGGGGCAATCAGCCCCAGCATTTT. It translates to CASSIGSAGGNQPQHF.

CDR3 sequence reads: CSVPGGGEEQFF. The CDR3 nucleotides read TGCAGCGTTCCAGGAGGCGGGGAAGAGCAGTTCTTC. V and J are TRBV29-1 and TRBJ2-1; a weak D match, TRBD2 (6 bases). Deletions cut 5 bases from V and 10 bases from J, with 15 bases between. The CDR3 consists of 12 residues. From germline, CDR1 is SQVTM and CDR2 ANQGSEA.

This chain connects TRBV11-2 to TRBJ2-1, with D perhaps TRBD2 (6 bases). The germline gives CDR1 SGHAT, CDR2 FQNNGV. The CDR3 totals 15 residues. V was clipped by 1 base and J by 1 base, with 8 bases between them. The CDR3 sequence is CASSLGAGSYNEQFF. CDR3 coding DNA: TGTGCCAGCAGCTTAGGGGCGGGGTCCTACAATGAGCAGTTCTTC.

This clone was seen more than once but under ten times. This sequence joins TRBV4-2 and TRBJ1-1; tentatively, D is TRBD1 (6 bases). The CDR3 is made up of 15 amino acids. In germline, CDR1 is LGHNA, CDR2 YNFKEQ. V gave up 2 bases and J gave up 1 base, with 11 bases separating them. In nucleotides, the CDR3 is TGTGCCAGCAGCCAAACCGCGACAGGGAACACTGAAGCTTTCTTT. This encodes CASSQTATGNTEAFF.

The J gene is TRBJ1-1, the V gene TRBV5-8; D call uncertain. There are 14 residues in the CDR3. Germline V gene data show CDR1 as SGHTS and CDR2 as YDEGEE. The ends were cut back, 1 base at V and 4 bases at J, with 11 bases in the middle. CDR3 in DNA: TGTGCCAGCAGCTTGATTCAAGGGCTCACTGAAGCTTTCTTT. Protein sequence: CASSLIQGLTEAFF.

The chain joins TRBV5-1 to TRBJ2-2, with D unresolved. The CDR3 totals 15 residues. The germline V and J ends were trimmed by 2 bases and 0 bases, with 8 bases remaining between them. Germline assignment: CDR1 SGHRS and CDR2 YFSETQ. DNA of the CDR3: TGCGCCAGCAGCTTAAATCCGTCGAACACCGGGGAGCTGTTTTTT. Protein sequence: CASSLNPSNTGELFF.

V is TRBV11-3 and J is TRBJ2-3; D is undetermined. V was trimmed by 3 bases and J by 5 bases, leaving 6 bases between them. This CDR3 is 12 amino acids long. Looked up from germline, CDR1 is SGHNT and CDR2 is YENEEA. The CDR3 bases are TGTGCCAGCAGCTTTTCCGGAGATACGCAGTATTTT. Translated: CASSFSGDTQYF.

This CDR3 reads CASSLSGRVNTEAFF. In nucleotides, the CDR3 is TGTGCCAGCAGTTTATCAGGCAGGGTAAATACTGAAGCTTTCTTT. The chain is built from TRBV27 and TRBJ1-1; maybe TRBD1 (5 bases). Trimming pared 0 bases from V and 5 bases from J, leaving 13 bases between. There are 15 residues in the CDR3. Looked up from germline, CDR1 is MNHEY and CDR2 is SMNVEV (reference sequence).